This T cell receptor beta chain originates from a study of cytomegalovirus exposure and HLA in healthy donors. This clone was found once. CDR1 and CDR2 from the germline V gene are LNHDA and SQIVND (reference sequence). The CDR3 is 13 amino acids. The PCR used 60 Vbeta and 13 Jbeta primers. The repertoire was sequenced with immunoSEQ multiplex PCR; TCRdb's copy has only in-frame clones and lacks some. The data contain roughly 140,000 clones, around three quarters of them singletons. Input material: PBMCs. This sequence originates from a woman in her forties in good health and CMV-seropositive. This chain uses TRBV19 with TRBJ2-2; tentative D call: TRBD2 (6 bases). Written as DNA, the CDR3 is TGTGCAGGAGGGCCAAGGGGCACCGGGGAGCTGTTTTTT. Residues: CAGGPRGTGELFF.